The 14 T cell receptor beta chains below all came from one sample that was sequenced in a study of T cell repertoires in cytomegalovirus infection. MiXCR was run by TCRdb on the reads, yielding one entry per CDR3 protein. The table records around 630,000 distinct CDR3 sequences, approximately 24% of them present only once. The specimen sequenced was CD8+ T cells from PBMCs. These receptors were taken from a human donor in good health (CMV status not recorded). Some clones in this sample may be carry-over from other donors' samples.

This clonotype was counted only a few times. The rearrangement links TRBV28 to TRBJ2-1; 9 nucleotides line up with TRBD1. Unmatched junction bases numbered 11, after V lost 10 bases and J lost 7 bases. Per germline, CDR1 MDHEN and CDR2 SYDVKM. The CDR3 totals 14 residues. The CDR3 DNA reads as TGTGCCATCAATGGACAGGGGATCTTTAATGAGCAGTTCTTC. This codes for CAINGQGIFNEQFF.

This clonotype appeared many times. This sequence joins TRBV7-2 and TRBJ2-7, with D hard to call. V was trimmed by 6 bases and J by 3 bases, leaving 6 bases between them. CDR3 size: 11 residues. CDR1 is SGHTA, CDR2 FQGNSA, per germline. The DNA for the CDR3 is TGTGCCAGCAGTCGTAACTACGAGCAGTACTTC. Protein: CASSRNYEQYF.

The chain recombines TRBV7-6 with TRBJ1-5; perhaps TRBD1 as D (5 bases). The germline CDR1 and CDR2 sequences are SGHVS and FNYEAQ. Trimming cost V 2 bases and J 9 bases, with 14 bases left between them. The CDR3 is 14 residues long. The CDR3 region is CASSLWQAQGPQHF. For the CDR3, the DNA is TGTGCCAGCAGCTTATGGCAGGCCCAGGGGCCCCAGCATTTT. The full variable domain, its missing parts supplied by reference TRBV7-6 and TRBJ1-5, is GAGVSQSPRYKVTKRGQDVALRCDPISGHVSLYWYRQALGQGPEFLTYFNYEAQQDKSGLPNDRFSAERPEGSISTLTIQRTEQRDSAMYRCASSLWQAQGPQHFGDGTRLSIL.

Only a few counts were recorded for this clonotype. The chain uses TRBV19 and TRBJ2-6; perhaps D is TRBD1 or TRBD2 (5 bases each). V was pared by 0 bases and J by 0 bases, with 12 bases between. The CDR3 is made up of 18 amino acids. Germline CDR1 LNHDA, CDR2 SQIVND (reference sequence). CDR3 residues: CASSIEPGTYSGANVLTF. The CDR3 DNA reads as TGTGCCAGTAGTATAGAACCAGGGACCTACTCTGGGGCCAACGTCCTGACTTTC.

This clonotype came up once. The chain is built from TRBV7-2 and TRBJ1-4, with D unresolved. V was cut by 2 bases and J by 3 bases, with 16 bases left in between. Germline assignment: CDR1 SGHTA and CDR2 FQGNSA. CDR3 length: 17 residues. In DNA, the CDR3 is TGTGCCAGCAGCTTAACACCGCGGCACGCATCTAATGAAAAACTGTTTTTT. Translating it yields CASSLTPRHASNEKLFF.

This CDR3 reads CASSKGQGAANTEAFF. CDR3 DNA sequence: TGTGCCAGCAGTAAGGGACAGGGGGCTGCGAACACTGAAGCTTTCTTT. The rearrangement links TRBV6-2 or TRBV6-3 to TRBJ1-1; 12 bases match TRBD1. Unmatched junction bases numbered 5, after V lost 5 bases and J lost 1 base. This CDR3 contains 16 residues. Germline V lookup: CDR1 MNHEY, CDR2 SVGEGT.

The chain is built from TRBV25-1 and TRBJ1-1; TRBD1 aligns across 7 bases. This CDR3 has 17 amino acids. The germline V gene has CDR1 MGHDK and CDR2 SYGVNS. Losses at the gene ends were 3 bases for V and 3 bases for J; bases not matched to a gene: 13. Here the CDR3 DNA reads TGTGCCAGCAGTGAGCCACCTTCGGACAGGTCCCACACTGAAGCTTTCTTT. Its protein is CASSEPPSDRSHTEAFF.

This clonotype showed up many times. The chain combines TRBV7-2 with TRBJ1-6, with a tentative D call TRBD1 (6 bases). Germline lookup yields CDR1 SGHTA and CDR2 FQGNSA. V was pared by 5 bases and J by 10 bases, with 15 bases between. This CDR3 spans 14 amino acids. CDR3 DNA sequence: TGTGCCAGCAGCCTAAACAGGGACCGGTCACCCCTCCACTTT. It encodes CASSLNRDRSPLHF.

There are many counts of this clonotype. CDR3 sequence: CASSRETSWYDEQYF. For the CDR3, the DNA is TGTGCCAGCAGCCGCGAGACTAGCTGGTACGACGAGCAGTACTTC. The V call is TRBV12-3 or TRBV12-4, the J call TRBJ2-7; 7 bases match TRBD2. CDR3 length: 15 residues. With V trimmed by 6 bases and J by 5 bases, 13 bases remained unmatched.

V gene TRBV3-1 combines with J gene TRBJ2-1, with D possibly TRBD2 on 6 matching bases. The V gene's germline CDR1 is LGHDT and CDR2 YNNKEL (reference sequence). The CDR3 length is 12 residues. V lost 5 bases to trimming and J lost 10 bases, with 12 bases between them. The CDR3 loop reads CASSFRDFEQFF. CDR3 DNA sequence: TGTGCCAGCAGCTTCCGGGACTTCGAGCAGTTCTTC.

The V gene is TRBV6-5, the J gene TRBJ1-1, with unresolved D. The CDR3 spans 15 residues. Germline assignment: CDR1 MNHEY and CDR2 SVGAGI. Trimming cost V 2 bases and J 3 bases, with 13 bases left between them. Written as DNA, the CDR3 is TGTGCCAGCAGTTACGGGTTGGGGTTGGACACTGAAGCTTTCTTT. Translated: CASSYGLGLDTEAFF.

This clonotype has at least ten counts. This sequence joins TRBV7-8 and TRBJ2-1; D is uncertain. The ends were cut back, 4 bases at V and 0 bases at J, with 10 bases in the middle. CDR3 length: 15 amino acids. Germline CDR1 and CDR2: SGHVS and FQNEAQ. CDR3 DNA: TGTGCCAGCAGCTCCCGGGTGAGCTCCTACAATGAGCAGTTCTTC. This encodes CASSSRVSSYNEQFF.

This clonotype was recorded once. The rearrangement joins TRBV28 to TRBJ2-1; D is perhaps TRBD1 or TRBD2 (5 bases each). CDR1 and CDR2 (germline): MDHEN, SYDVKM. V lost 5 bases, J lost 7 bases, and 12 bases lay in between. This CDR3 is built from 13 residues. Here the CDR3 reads CASSPRGPNEQFF. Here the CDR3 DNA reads TGTGCCAGCAGTCCACGGGGACCTAATGAGCAGTTCTTC.

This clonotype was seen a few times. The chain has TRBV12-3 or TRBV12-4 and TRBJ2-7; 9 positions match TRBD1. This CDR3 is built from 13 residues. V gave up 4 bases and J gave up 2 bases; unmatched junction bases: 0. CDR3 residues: CASSWTGAYEQYF. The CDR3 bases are TGTGCCAGCAGTTGGACAGGGGCCTACGAGCAGTACTTC.